These 25 T cell receptor beta chains came from one sample sequenced in a study of shared clonotypes between healthy human individuals. Naive CD8 cells comprised CD45RO-negative, CCR7-positively selected cells, excluding terminally differentiated effector memory CD45RA+ cells. TCRdb keeps only in-frame clones here, not all; method: immunoSEQ multiplex PCR. The table has around 600,000 clones, approximately 95% seen once. Specimen: naive CD8+ T cells sorted from blood. These receptor sequences come from a woman in her twenties or thirties in good health.

The V gene is TRBV27, the J gene TRBJ2-6, with TRBD2 as a possible D gene (6 bases). The CDR3 has 18 amino acids. CDR1 MNHEY and CDR2 SMNVEV come from the germline V gene (reference sequence). Trimming left V 5 bases short and J 0 bases short, with 17 bases between. CDR3 nucleotide sequence: TGTGCCAGCAGTCATAACCGGGACTCACGCTCTGGGGCCAACGTCCTGACTTTC. Amino acid sequence: CASSHNRDSRSGANVLTF.

V is TRBV19 and J is TRBJ2-5, with TRBD2 matching over 12 bases. CDR1 and CDR2 from the germline V gene are LNHDA and SQIVND (reference sequence). The CDR3 contains 16 residues. The junction had 8 bases not matched to a gene; V was cut back by 5 bases and J by 4 bases. For the CDR3, the DNA is TGTGCCAGTAGTGTAAGACTAGCGGGAGAGATAGAGACCCAGTACTTC. Protein sequence: CASSVRLAGEIETQYF.

Here the CDR3 DNA reads TGTGCCAGCAGTCCCATAGGGGGGGATTATAGCAATCAGCCCCAGCATTTT. Translating gives CASSPIGGDYSNQPQHF. J is TRBJ1-5 and V is TRBV28, with D possibly being TRBD1 (6 bases). Trimming pared 5 bases from V and 0 bases from J, leaving 17 bases between. Germline V gives CDR1 MDHEN, CDR2 SYDVKM. This CDR3 region has 17 residues.

V gene TRBV11-2 combines with J gene TRBJ1-5, with D possibly being TRBD1 (5 bases). Germline CDR1 is SGHAT and CDR2 is FQNNGV. The CDR3 is 14 residues long. Trimming removed 5 bases at V and 4 bases at J, with 12 bases between. The CDR3 DNA reads as TGTGCCAGCAGCCCGGGGACGGTGAATCAGCCCCAGCATTTT. This sequence encodes CASSPGTVNQPQHF.

The chain links TRBV6-6 to TRBJ1-6; a weak D match, TRBD1 (5 bases). The CDR3 has 14 residues. Trimming took off 4 bases at V and 7 bases at J, with 11 bases between the two ends. Germline V CDR1 and CDR2: MNHNY, SVGAGI (reference sequence). CDR3 sequence reads: CASSSPGDNSPLHF. DNA for the CDR3: TGTGCCAGCAGTTCCCCGGGGGACAATTCACCCCTCCACTTT.

This chain links TRBV5-1 with TRBJ2-1; D may be TRBD1 or TRBD2 (6 bases each). V was trimmed by 8 bases and J by 0 bases, leaving 12 bases between them. Germline loops: CDR1 SGHRS, CDR2 YFSETQ. The CDR3 loop spans 14 amino acids. This chain's CDR3 is CASTGASSYNEQFF. In nucleotides, the CDR3 is TGCGCCAGTACGGGGGCTAGCTCCTACAATGAGCAGTTCTTC. The full variable domain, with the rest looked up from reference TRBV5-1 and TRBJ2-1, is KAGVTQTPRYLIKTRGQQVTLSCSPISGHRSVSWYQQTPGQGLQFLFEYFSETQRNKGNFPGRFSGRQFSNSRSEMNVSTLELGDSALYLCASTGASSYNEQFFGPGTRLTVL.

This chain links TRBV7-6 with TRBJ2-7, with 9 bases identical to TRBD2. The V segment lost 5 bases and the J segment 2 bases; nucleotides outside the gene matches: 7. Looked up from germline, CDR1 is SGHVS and CDR2 is FNYEAQ. This CDR3 has 15 amino acids. The CDR3 sequence is CASSPLAGSAYEQYF. As DNA, the CDR3 is TGTGCCAGCAGCCCTCTAGCGGGGTCGGCCTACGAGCAGTACTTC. The full variable domain, with the rest looked up from reference TRBV7-6 and TRBJ2-7, is GAGVSQSPRYKVTKRGQDVALRCDPISGHVSLYWYRQALGQGPEFLTYFNYEAQQDKSGLPNDRFSAERPEGSISTLTIQRTEQRDSAMYRCASSPLAGSAYEQYFGPGTRLTVT.

Turning to this clone: The sample holds other DNA sequences that translate to the same CDR3. The rearrangement links TRBV7-8 to TRBJ1-1; 8 positions match TRBD1. Germline V CDR1 and CDR2: SGHVS, FQNEAQ. This CDR3 has 13 amino acids. Unmatched junction bases numbered 3, after V lost 5 bases and J lost 4 bases. CDR3 coding DNA: TGTGCCAGCAGCCCCGGACAGGGCACTGAAGCTTTCTTT. Amino acids: CASSPGQGTEAFF. Looking up the rest from reference TRBV7-8 and TRBJ1-1 gives the full variable domain: GAGVSQSPRYKVAKRGQDVALRCDPISGHVSLFWYQQALGQGPEFLTYFQNEAQLDKSGLPSDRFFAERPEGSVSTLKIQRTQQEDSAVYLCASSPGQGTEAFFGQGTRLTVV.

The genes are TRBV7-9 and TRBJ1-2; TRBD1 agrees at 7 bases. Germline-derived CDR1 and CDR2 are SEHNR and FQNEAQ (reference sequence). This CDR3 has 16 residues. Trimming cost V 4 bases and J 2 bases; bases outside gene matches: 10. CDR3 residues: CASSSSWTGENYGYTF. DNA of the CDR3: TGTGCCAGCAGCTCAAGCTGGACAGGCGAGAACTATGGCTACACCTTC.

V and J are TRBV21-1 and TRBJ2-7. TRBV21-1 is a pseudogene segment. This CDR3 is 11 amino acids long. CDR3 protein: CASSKRPEQYF. As DNA, the CDR3 is TGTGCCAGCAGCAAAAGGCCCGAGCAGTACTTC.

Only one count was recorded for this clone. The chain is built from TRBV4-1 and TRBJ1-1; D is possibly TRBD1 (5 bases). Trimming left V 4 bases short and J 1 base short, with 19 bases between. CDR3 length equals 17 residues. In germline, CDR1 is MGHRA, CDR2 YSYEKL. The CDR3 DNA follows: TGCGCCAGCAGCCCCCAGTCGGAGGGGCCTAGGAACACTGAAGCTTTCTTT. This translates into CASSPQSEGPRNTEAFF.

The CDR3 is CASSLAGDETQYF. Here the CDR3 DNA reads TGTGCCAGCAGTTTAGCAGGGGACGAGACCCAGTACTTC. The V call is TRBV28, the J call TRBJ2-5, with D possibly TRBD1 on 6 matching bases. The V end lost 2 bases, the J end lost 5 bases, and 9 bases lay between the germline ends. The CDR3 has 13 amino acids. Germline lookup yields CDR1 MDHEN and CDR2 SYDVKM. Supplemented by reference TRBV28 and TRBJ2-5, the full variable domain reads DVKVTQSSRYLVKRTGEKVFLECVQDMDHENMFWYRQDPGLGLRLIYFSYDVKMKEKGDIPEGYSVSREKKERFSLILESASTNQTSMYLCASSLAGDETQYFGPGTRLLVL.

J is TRBJ2-1 and V is TRBV19; 9 bases align to TRBD2. The germline CDR1 and CDR2 sequences are LNHDA and SQIVND (reference sequence). The CDR3 contains 14 residues. The junction had 10 bases not matched to a gene; V was cut back by 9 bases and J by 7 bases. The CDR3 nucleotides read TGTGCCAGCCCGGGACTAGCTACGGTGAATGAGCAGTTCTTC. Translating gives CASPGLATVNEQFF. Drawing the rest from reference TRBV19 and TRBJ2-1, the complete variable domain is DGGITQSPKYLFRKEGQNVTLSCEQNLNHDAMYWYRQDPGQGLRLIYYSQIVNDFQKGDIAEGYSVSREKKESFPLTVTSAQKNPTAFYLCASPGLATVNEQFFGPGTRLTVL.

The chain has TRBV27 and TRBJ2-7, with TRBD2 identical over 10 bases. Germline V gene lookup returns CDR1 MNHEY and CDR2 SMNVEV (reference sequence). The J segment lost 4 bases and the V segment lost 6 bases, leaving 6 bases of the junction unmatched. The CDR3 runs to 14 residues. The CDR3 here is CASRSSGSLYEQYF. The CDR3, as DNA: TGTGCCAGCAGATCTAGCGGGAGTCTGTACGAGCAGTACTTC.

A remark on this clone: Distinct nucleotide sequences in the sample also encode this CDR3. V and J are TRBV4-1 and TRBJ2-5, with D uncertain. Trimming shortened V by 0 bases and J by 3 bases, and 5 bases separated the two germline ends. The germline CDR1 and CDR2 sequences are MGHRA and YSYEKL. CDR3 length: 13 amino acids. In nucleotides, the CDR3 is TGCGCCAGCAGCCAAGATGCAGAAGAGACCCAGTACTTC. Residues: CASSQDAEETQYF.

The chain has TRBV28 and TRBJ2-7, with 7 bases fitting TRBD1. Per germline, CDR1 MDHEN and CDR2 SYDVKM. The CDR3 totals 14 residues. J lost 3 bases, V lost 4 bases, and 6 bases had no gene match. The DNA of the CDR3 is TGTGCCAGCAGTTCCGGGACAGTGGGCTACGAGCAGTACTTC. Encoded protein: CASSSGTVGYEQYF.

The genes are TRBV5-4 and TRBJ1-5; the D gene is possibly TRBD1 (5 bases). Trimming took 0 bases from V and 6 from J, leaving 13 bases between them. Per the germline V gene, CDR1 is SGHNT and CDR2 is YYREEE (reference sequence). The length of the CDR3 is 15 residues. The CDR3 loop reads CASSLAGASGQPQHF. The DNA of the CDR3 is TGTGCCAGCAGCTTGGCCGGGGCCAGTGGTCAGCCCCAGCATTTT.

This clone was counted a single time. The chain joins TRBV5-4 to TRBJ2-1; 8 positions agree with TRBD2. CDR1 is SGHNT and CDR2 is YYREEE in the germline V gene (reference sequence). The CDR3 extends over 13 amino acids. J was trimmed by 3 bases and V by 5 bases; bases with no gene match: 1. The CDR3 here is CASRAGGYNEQFF. CDR3 nucleotide sequence: TGTGCCAGCAGGGCGGGAGGCTACAATGAGCAGTTCTTC.

The rearrangement uses TRBV28 and TRBJ1-1, with D maybe TRBD1 (6 bases). V lost 8 bases and J 3 bases, leaving 19 bases between the germline ends. Germline CDR1 MDHEN, CDR2 SYDVKM. The CDR3 has 15 residues. The CDR3 DNA reads TGTGCCAGCTGCCATTTTCAGGGACATGACACTGAAGCTTTCTTT. This translates into CASCHFQGHDTEAFF.

This clone has just one count. The V gene is TRBV13, the J gene TRBJ2-7, with D tentatively TRBD1 or TRBD2 (5 bases each). Per the germline V gene, CDR1 is PRHDT and CDR2 is FYEKMQ (reference sequence). V was cut by 3 bases and J by 6 bases, with 12 bases left in between. The CDR3 has 13 residues. CDR3 in DNA: TGTGCCAGCAGCTTCCGGGGCTCAGGCGAGCAGTACTTC. Its protein is CASSFRGSGEQYF.

The chain uses TRBV4-1 and TRBJ2-3; D gene unclear. From germline, CDR1 is MGHRA and CDR2 YSYEKL. This CDR3 is 15 amino acids long. The ends were cut back, 0 bases at V and 3 bases at J, with 10 bases in the middle. In DNA form, the CDR3 reads TGCGCCAGCAGCCAAGATGGGCTAGGAACAGATACGCAGTATTTT. Protein: CASSQDGLGTDTQYF.

The rearrangement links TRBV27 to TRBJ2-3; D is unresolved. Per germline, CDR1 MNHEY and CDR2 SMNVEV (reference sequence). The CDR3 is 15 residues long. Trimming took 2 bases from V and 0 from J, leaving 9 bases between them. CDR3 region: CASSLAAISTDTQYF. In nucleotides, the CDR3 is TGTGCCAGCAGTTTAGCAGCGATAAGCACAGATACGCAGTATTTT.

The rearrangement joins TRBV30 to TRBJ1-2, with TRBD1 matching 10 bases. The CDR3 is 15 residues long. CDR1 GTSNPN and CDR2 SVGIG come from the germline V gene (reference sequence). V lost 2 bases, J lost 5 bases, and 8 bases stayed unmatched. The CDR3 protein is CAWSTGQGIRYGYTF. The CDR3 nucleotides read TGTGCCTGGAGTACGGGACAGGGGATTCGGTATGGCTACACCTTC.

The chain carries TRBV6-5 and TRBJ2-7, with TRBD2 identical over 12 bases. This CDR3 comprises 15 residues. V shed 4 bases and J 6 bases; nucleotides not matched to a gene: 7. CDR1 and CDR2 (germline): MNHEY, SVGAGI. CDR3 sequence (DNA): TGTGCCAGCAGTTCCACGACTAGCGGGAGAGTCGAGCAGTACTTC. As protein: CASSSTTSGRVEQYF.

This chain joins TRBV7-9 and TRBJ2-5; 7 bases are shared with TRBD1. Judging by the DNA end, TRBJ2-7 fits better; the J call may be wrong. The CDR3 contains 16 residues. CDR1 and CDR2 from the germline V gene are SEHNR and FQNEAQ (reference sequence). CDR3 in amino acids: CASSFHTLDRSYEQYF. The CDR3 region has the DNA TGTGCCAGCAGCTTCCACACCCTGGACAGGTCCTACGAGCAGTACTTC.